The rows below give T cell receptor beta chains drawn from one sample of a study of T cell responses to AZD1222 COVID-19 vaccine. Produced via immunoSEQ multiplex PCR; TCRdb's table is partial and in-frame only. Of roughly 80,000 clones listed, 90% are singletons. This material consisted of peripheral blood, taken on day 0 of AZD1222 vaccination. The receptors stem from an adult in good health. The CDR3 runs from the conserved cysteine through the conserved F or W. Each record gives: clone size, J gene, D gene, V gene, CDR3 protein, CDR3 DNA. A D gene is named only where the DNA matches it firmly. Only part of the rows carry a size: once, few, many, or a class if the clone is expanded.

clone size: -; J gene: TRBJ2-3; D gene: TRBD2; V gene: TRBV10-3; CDR3 protein: CAISNGLTGGSDTQYF; CDR3 DNA: TGTGCCATCAGTAACGGACTAACGGGAGGGTCAGATACGCAGTATTTT
clone size: -; J gene: TRBJ2-6; D gene: -; V gene: TRBV5-1; CDR3 protein: CASSLTPSGANVLTF; CDR3 DNA: TGCGCCAGCAGCTTGACACCCTCTGGGGCCAACGTCCTGACTTTC
clone size: -; J gene: TRBJ2-7; D gene: TRBD2; V gene: TRBV27; CDR3 protein: CASSGLAEEQYF; CDR3 DNA: TGTGCCAGTAGCGGACTAGCGGAAGAGCAGTACTTC
clone size: once; J gene: TRBJ1-2; D gene: -; V gene: TRBV12-3/TRBV12-4; CDR3 protein: CASSVTGSYGYTF; CDR3 DNA: TGTGCCAGCAGTGTTACAGGGAGCTATGGCTACACCTTC
clone size: -; J gene: TRBJ1-2; D gene: -; V gene: TRBV6-5; CDR3 protein: CASRPDRRLNYGYTF; CDR3 DNA: TGTGCCAGCAGGCCGGACAGACGACTTAACTATGGCTACACCTTC
clone size: -; J gene: TRBJ2-1; D gene: -; V gene: TRBV30; CDR3 protein: CAWSPELSYYNEQFF; CDR3 DNA: TGTGCCTGGAGTCCTGAATTGAGTTACTACAATGAGCAGTTCTTC
clone size: -; J gene: TRBJ2-7; D gene: -; V gene: TRBV12-3/TRBV12-4; CDR3 protein: CASSLVRPEQYF; CDR3 DNA: TGTGCCAGCAGTTTGGTCCGTCCCGAGCAGTACTTC
clone size: -; J gene: TRBJ1-2; D gene: -; V gene: TRBV30; CDR3 protein: CAWSVDLYGYTF; CDR3 DNA: TGTGCCTGGAGTGTCGACCTCTATGGCTACACCTTC
clone size: -; J gene: TRBJ2-5; D gene: TRBD2; V gene: TRBV11-2; CDR3 protein: CASTLLQAGGEETQYF; CDR3 DNA: TGTGCCAGCACTCTTCTCCAAGCGGGGGGAGAAGAGACCCAGTACTTC
clone size: -; J gene: TRBJ1-6; D gene: -; V gene: TRBV3-1/TRBV3-2; CDR3 protein: CASSQGGSPLHF; CDR3 DNA: TGTGCCAGCAGCCAAGGTGGATCACCCCTCCACTTT
clone size: -; J gene: TRBJ2-7; D gene: -; V gene: TRBV11-3; CDR3 protein: CASSLNFVRSSYEQYF; CDR3 DNA: TGTGCCAGCAGCTTAAACTTTGTCAGGTCCTCCTACGAGCAGTACTTC
clone size: -; J gene: TRBJ2-3; D gene: -; V gene: TRBV3-1/TRBV3-2; CDR3 protein: CASSQVAANTDTQYF; CDR3 DNA: TGTGCCAGCAGCCAAGTAGCGGCGAACACAGATACGCAGTATTTT
clone size: -; J gene: TRBJ2-1; D gene: TRBD1; V gene: TRBV4-2; CDR3 protein: CASSPGTGRNEQFF; CDR3 DNA: TGTGCCAGCAGCCCCGGGACAGGGCGGAATGAGCAGTTCTTC
clone size: -; J gene: TRBJ2-7; D gene: TRBD2; V gene: TRBV5-1; CDR3 protein: CASSLNVGGRAMYEQYF; CDR3 DNA: TGCGCCAGCAGCTTAAACGTCGGCGGGAGGGCCATGTACGAGCAGTACTTC
clone size: -; J gene: TRBJ2-3; D gene: TRBD1; V gene: TRBV11-2; CDR3 protein: CASRQGGTDTQYF; CDR3 DNA: TGTGCCAGCAGACAGGGGGGCACAGATACGCAGTATTTT
clone size: once; J gene: TRBJ2-5; D gene: -; V gene: TRBV11-2; CDR3 protein: CASSLNALLETQYF; CDR3 DNA: TGTGCCAGCAGCTTAAACGCCCTACTGGAGACCCAGTACTTC
clone size: -; J gene: TRBJ1-1; D gene: -; V gene: TRBV11-3; CDR3 protein: CASSLGAGNTEAFF; CDR3 DNA: TGTGCCAGCAGCTTAGGGGCAGGGAACACTGAAGCTTTCTTT
clone size: -; J gene: TRBJ2-3; D gene: TRBD2; V gene: TRBV19; CDR3 protein: CASSRLAGGSTDTQYF; CDR3 DNA: TGTGCCAGTAGTAGACTAGCGGGGGGGAGCACAGATACGCAGTATTTT
clone size: -; J gene: TRBJ2-5; D gene: TRBD2; V gene: TRBV9; CDR3 protein: CASSQGYAGEQETQYF; CDR3 DNA: TGTGCCAGCAGCCAGGGATATGCGGGGGAACAAGAGACCCAGTACTTC
clone size: -; J gene: TRBJ1-1; D gene: TRBD1; V gene: TRBV2; CDR3 protein: CASSDGGQGLTEAFF; CDR3 DNA: TGTGCCAGCAGCGACGGGGGACAGGGCCTTACTGAAGCTTTCTTT
clone size: -; J gene: TRBJ1-4; D gene: -; V gene: TRBV19; CDR3 protein: CATHPLGNEKLFF; CDR3 DNA: TGTGCCACCCACCCCCTGGGGAATGAAAAACTGTTTTTT
clone size: -; J gene: TRBJ1-1; D gene: -; V gene: TRBV30; CDR3 protein: CAWRGVGLPPNTEAFF; CDR3 DNA: TGTGCCTGGAGGGGGGTAGGCCTTCCTCCGAACACTGAAGCTTTCTTT
clone size: -; J gene: TRBJ2-6; D gene: -; V gene: TRBV2; CDR3 protein: CASSTFQGSGANVLTF; CDR3 DNA: TGTGCCAGCAGTACCTTTCAGGGTAGTGGGGCCAACGTCCTGACTTTC
clone size: few; J gene: TRBJ2-3; D gene: -; V gene: TRBV4-3; CDR3 protein: CASSQVLGTGAWVTQYF; CDR3 DNA: TGCGCCAGCAGCCAAGTGTTAGGGACTGGGGCATGGGTGACGCAGTATTTT
clone size: -; J gene: TRBJ1-3; D gene: -; V gene: TRBV12-3/TRBV12-4; CDR3 protein: CATRISSGNTIYF; CDR3 DNA: TGTGCCACCCGTATTTCTTCTGGAAACACCATATATTTT
clone size: -; J gene: TRBJ2-1; D gene: TRBD2; V gene: TRBV24-1; CDR3 protein: CATSDLGTSGPGNYNEQFF; CDR3 DNA: TGTGCCACCAGTGATTTGGGCACTAGCGGACCAGGGAACTACAATGAGCAGTTCTTC
clone size: -; J gene: TRBJ1-5; D gene: -; V gene: TRBV19; CDR3 protein: CASSPRGSFSNQPQHF; CDR3 DNA: TGTGCCAGTAGTCCCAGGGGTTCGTTTAGCAATCAGCCCCAGCATTTT
clone size: -; J gene: TRBJ2-7; D gene: -; V gene: TRBV15; CDR3 protein: CATSREPNRETFGWDF; CDR3 DNA: TGTGCCACCAGCAGAGAACCGAACAGGGAGACCTTTGGATGGGACTTC
clone size: -; J gene: TRBJ2-5; D gene: -; V gene: TRBV10-3; CDR3 protein: CAISEGETQYF; CDR3 DNA: TGTGCCATCAGTGAGGGGGAGACCCAGTACTTC
clone size: few; J gene: TRBJ2-5; D gene: TRBD2; V gene: TRBV6-4; CDR3 protein: CASSLTSGGQETQYF; CDR3 DNA: TGTGCCAGCAGTCTGACTAGCGGGGGTCAAGAGACCCAGTACTTC
clone size: -; J gene: TRBJ2-7; D gene: -; V gene: TRBV13; CDR3 protein: CASSDEGASYEQYF; CDR3 DNA: TGTGCCAGCAGCGATGAAGGGGCCTCCTACGAGCAGTACTTC
clone size: -; J gene: TRBJ1-2; D gene: -; V gene: TRBV5-5; CDR3 protein: CASSLVPENYGYTF; CDR3 DNA: TGTGCCAGCAGCTTGGTTCCAGAAAACTATGGCTACACCTTC
clone size: -; J gene: TRBJ2-1; D gene: TRBD2; V gene: TRBV30; CDR3 protein: CAWSVPAGGPYNEQFF; CDR3 DNA: TGTGCCTGGAGTGTACCAGCGGGAGGGCCTTACAATGAGCAGTTCTTC
clone size: -; J gene: TRBJ1-1; D gene: -; V gene: TRBV5-1; CDR3 protein: CASSSDLKAFF; CDR3 DNA: TGCGCCAGCAGCTCGGATCTGAAAGCTTTCTTT
clone size: -; J gene: TRBJ2-1; D gene: TRBD2; V gene: TRBV7-8; CDR3 protein: CASSISGGQNEQFF; CDR3 DNA: TGTGCCAGCAGCATTAGCGGGGGCCAGAATGAGCAGTTCTTC
clone size: -; J gene: TRBJ1-6; D gene: -; V gene: TRBV2; CDR3 protein: CATGAGTSSYNSPLHF; CDR3 DNA: TGTGCCACAGGTGCAGGGACCAGCTCCTATAATTCACCCCTCCACTTT
clone size: -; J gene: TRBJ2-7; D gene: TRBD2; V gene: TRBV14; CDR3 protein: CASSQAPSILAGGEQYF; CDR3 DNA: TGTGCCAGCAGCCAGGCTCCCTCGATACTAGCGGGAGGCGAGCAGTACTTC
clone size: -; J gene: TRBJ2-7; D gene: TRBD2; V gene: TRBV3-1/TRBV3-2; CDR3 protein: CASSLVAGGPREQYF; CDR3 DNA: TGTGCCAGCAGCCTAGTAGCGGGAGGGCCCCGGGAGCAGTACTTC
clone size: -; J gene: TRBJ2-1; D gene: -; V gene: TRBV12-3/TRBV12-4; CDR3 protein: CASSSVGDGEQFF; CDR3 DNA: TGTGCCAGCAGTTCCGTGGGGGATGGTGAGCAGTTCTTC
clone size: few; J gene: TRBJ1-1; D gene: -; V gene: TRBV11-2; CDR3 protein: CASSLERNTEAFF; CDR3 DNA: TGTGCCAGCAGCTTAGAAAGGAACACTGAAGCTTTCTTT
clone size: -; J gene: TRBJ1-2; D gene: -; V gene: TRBV6-1; CDR3 protein: CASSDRTNYGYTF; CDR3 DNA: TGTGCCAGCAGTGACAGGACCAACTATGGCTACACCTTC
clone size: -; J gene: TRBJ1-1; D gene: -; V gene: TRBV6-5; CDR3 protein: CASSYVAGNTEAFF; CDR3 DNA: TGTGCCAGCAGTTACGTGGCAGGGAACACTGAAGCTTTCTTT
clone size: -; J gene: TRBJ2-6; D gene: -; V gene: TRBV7-6; CDR3 protein: CASSLATGANVLTF; CDR3 DNA: TGTGCCAGCAGCTTGGCTACCGGGGCCAACGTCCTGACTTTC
clone size: -; J gene: TRBJ2-5; D gene: -; V gene: TRBV5-6; CDR3 protein: CASSLNTWDGETQYF; CDR3 DNA: TGTGCCAGCAGCCTGAACACGTGGGACGGAGAGACCCAGTACTTC
clone size: once; J gene: TRBJ2-7; D gene: -; V gene: TRBV5-1; CDR3 protein: CASSLEGREQYF; CDR3 DNA: TGCGCCAGCAGCTTGGAGGGCCGCGAGCAGTACTTC
clone size: -; J gene: TRBJ1-4; D gene: -; V gene: TRBV2; CDR3 protein: CASTEGRFNEKLFF; CDR3 DNA: TGTGCCAGCACTGAGGGACGGTTTAATGAAAAACTGTTTTTT
clone size: -; J gene: TRBJ1-5; D gene: -; V gene: TRBV30; CDR3 protein: CAWSGQDNQPQHF; CDR3 DNA: TGTGCCTGGAGTGGGCAAGACAATCAGCCCCAGCATTTT
clone size: -; J gene: TRBJ2-2; D gene: -; V gene: TRBV10-3; CDR3 protein: CAITPRLRDDTGELFF; CDR3 DNA: TGTGCCATCACCCCGAGACTGCGCGATGACACCGGGGAGCTGTTTTTT
clone size: -; J gene: TRBJ1-5; D gene: TRBD1; V gene: TRBV6-5; CDR3 protein: CATEGQGIRQPQHF; CDR3 DNA: TGTGCCACCGAGGGACAGGGGATCAGACAGCCCCAGCATTTT
clone size: -; J gene: TRBJ2-1; D gene: TRBD2; V gene: TRBV7-9; CDR3 protein: CASSLEAGASGGYEQFF; CDR3 DNA: TGTGCCAGCAGCTTAGAGGCGGGCGCTAGCGGGGGATATGAGCAGTTCTTC
clone size: few; J gene: TRBJ2-7; D gene: -; V gene: TRBV6-6; CDR3 protein: CASSYSRGYEQYF; CDR3 DNA: TGTGCCAGCAGTTACTCTCGAGGGTACGAGCAGTACTTC
clone size: -; J gene: TRBJ2-2; D gene: TRBD2; V gene: TRBV7-2; CDR3 protein: CASRRLAENTGELFF; CDR3 DNA: TGTGCCAGCAGGAGGCTAGCGGAGAACACCGGGGAGCTGTTTTTT